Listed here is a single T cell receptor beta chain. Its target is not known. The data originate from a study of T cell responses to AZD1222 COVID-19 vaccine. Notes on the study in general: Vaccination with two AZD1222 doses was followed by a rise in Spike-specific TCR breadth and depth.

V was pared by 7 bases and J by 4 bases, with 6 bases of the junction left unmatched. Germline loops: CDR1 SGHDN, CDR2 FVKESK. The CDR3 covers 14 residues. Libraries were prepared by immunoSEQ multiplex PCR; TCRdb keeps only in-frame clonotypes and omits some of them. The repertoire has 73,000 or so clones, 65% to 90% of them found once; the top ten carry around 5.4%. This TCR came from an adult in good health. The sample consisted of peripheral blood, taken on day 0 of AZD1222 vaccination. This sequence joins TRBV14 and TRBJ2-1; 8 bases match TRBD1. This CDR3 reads CASTERTGYNEQFF. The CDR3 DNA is TGTGCCAGCACCGAACGGACAGGGTACAATGAGCAGTTCTTC. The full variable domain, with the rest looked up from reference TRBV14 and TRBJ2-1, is EAGVTQFPSHSVIEKGQTVTLRCDPISGHDNLYWYRRVMGKEIKFLLHFVKESKQDESGMPNNRFLAERTGGTYSTLKVQPAELEDSGVYFCASTERTGYNEQFFGPGTRLTVL.